Shown below are 23 T cell receptor beta chains from a single sample sequenced in a study of beta chain features in type 1 diabetes. Study outcomes and limitations: Moderately but significantly shorter TCRB CDR3s were found in Type 1 diabetes patients in all four CD4+ subsets.

The study reverse transcribed the entire isolated RNA, so it sequenced expressed TCRB transcripts. Here immunoSEQ multiplex PCR was the method, and the copy in TCRdb shows in-frame clones only, minus some. The sample records some 140,000 clones, roughly 10% being singletons. Antigens for these TCRs are unknown. Sequenced material: central memory CD4+ T cells from blood. These receptors all stem from a man younger than 45 with type 1 diabetes.

The V and J genes are TRBV5-4 and TRBJ1-6, with D possibly being TRBD1 (6 bases). CDR1 and CDR2 from the germline V gene are SGHNT and YYREEE (reference sequence). The CDR3 is 15 residues long. The V and J ends lost 4 bases and 11 bases respectively, with 19 bases between them. CDR3 in amino acids: CASSAGTSNNAPLHF. The CDR3 region has the DNA TGTGCCAGCAGCGCCGGGACAAGCAACAACGCACCCCTCCACTTT.

This clone was counted only a few times. This rearrangement joins TRBV7-2 to TRBJ2-2; 10 bases are a match to TRBD2. V shed 4 bases and J 4 bases; nucleotides not matched to a gene: 6. The CDR3 spans 16 residues. Germline CDR1 reads SGHTA; CDR2 reads FQGNSA. CDR3 nucleotide sequence: TGTGCCAGCAGCTATTTAGCGGGGGGAGTCACCGGGGAGCTGTTTTTT. It yields the protein CASSYLAGGVTGELFF. The whole variable domain, filled in from reference TRBV7-2 and TRBJ2-2, reads GAGVSQSPSNKVTEKGKDVELRCDPISGHTALYWYRQSLGQGLEFLIYFQGNSAPDKSGLPSDRFSAERTGGSVSTLTIQRTQQEDSAVYLCASSYLAGGVTGELFFGEGSRLTVL.

This clone was counted a few times. The V call is TRBV4-3, the J call TRBJ2-2, with D possibly being TRBD2 (5 bases). Germline assignment: CDR1 LGHNA and CDR2 YSLEER. CDR3 length: 14 residues. Trimming shortened V by 2 bases and J by 7 bases, and 11 bases separated the two germline ends. This CDR3 is CASSQPGIDGELFF. CDR3 nucleotides: TGCGCCAGCAGCCAACCCGGGATTGACGGGGAGCTGTTTTTT.

This clone was detected a few times. J is TRBJ1-4 and V is TRBV4-3, with D possibly being TRBD1 (5 bases). Trimming took 0 bases from V and 3 from J, leaving 8 bases between them. Germline V gene data show CDR1 as LGHNA and CDR2 as YSLEER. The CDR3 runs to 15 residues. The DNA for the CDR3 is TGCGCCAGCAGCCAAGAGGGACTTTCTAATGAAAAACTGTTTTTT. Amino acids: CASSQEGLSNEKLFF.

The rearrangement links TRBV19 to TRBJ1-2; the D is unclear. With 2 bases removed from V and 8 bases from J, the gap between germline ends came to 18 bases. CDR1 and CDR2 (germline): LNHDA, SQIVND (reference sequence). The CDR3 contains 15 residues. The CDR3: CASSIPRRVTMGYTF. In DNA, the CDR3 is TGTGCCAGTAGTATACCTCGGAGGGTTACTATGGGCTACACCTTC.

This clone was seen only a few times. V usage is TRBV29-1 and J usage is TRBJ2-2; the match to TRBD2 covers 8 bases. Germline assignment: CDR1 SQVTM and CDR2 ANQGSEA. The CDR3 consists of 13 residues. The V segment lost 7 bases and the J segment 5 bases; nucleotides outside the gene matches: 6. The CDR3 sequence: CSGSGGLTGELFF. CDR3 sequence (DNA): TGCAGCGGAAGCGGGGGTTTAACCGGGGAGCTGTTTTTT.

The chain uses TRBV9 and TRBJ2-7; 9 bases map to TRBD1. The CDR3 loop spans 15 amino acids. Trimming cost V 3 bases and J 4 bases; bases outside gene matches: 8. The germline V gene encodes CDR1 SGDLS and CDR2 YYNGEE. In DNA, the CDR3 is TGTGCCAGCAGCGCTTACGGACAGGGGACGTACGAGCAGTACTTC. This translates into CASSAYGQGTYEQYF.

This clone was seen many times. This sequence joins TRBV5-1 and TRBJ1-1, with 9 bases matching TRBD1. The ends lost 2 bases at V and 11 bases at J; junction bases unmatched: 7. This CDR3 is built from 13 residues. Germline values: CDR1 SGHRS, CDR2 YFSETQ. CDR3 bases: TGCGCCAGCAGCTTCGGACAGGGGACAGATGCTTTCTTT. Translation: CASSFGQGTDAFF. Based on the CDR3 plus reference TRBV5-1 and TRBJ1-1, the full variable domain is KAGVTQTPRYLIKTRGQQVTLSCSPISGHRSVSWYQQTPGQGLQFLFEYFSETQRNKGNFPGRFSGRQFSNSRSEMNVSTLELGDSALYLCASSFGQGTDAFFGQGTRLTVV.

This clone was seen more than once but under ten times. This chain joins TRBV5-6 and TRBJ2-1; 8 nucleotides match TRBD2. CDR3 length equals 16 residues. The trim removed 3 bases at V and 0 bases at J, leaving 5 bases unmatched. The germline gives CDR1 SGHDT, CDR2 YYEEEE. In DNA, the CDR3 is TGTGCCAGCAGCTGGACTAGCCTTGGCTCCTACAATGAGCAGTTCTTC. Translating gives CASSWTSLGSYNEQFF.

V and J are TRBV11-2 and TRBJ2-5; D is uncertain. The ends were cut back, 8 bases at V and 0 bases at J, with 10 bases in the middle. CDR3 length: 13 residues. In germline, CDR1 is SGHAT, CDR2 FQNNGV. The CDR3 coding sequence is TGTGCCAGCGTCGAGACAAACCAAGAGACCCAGTACTTC. Amino acids: CASVETNQETQYF.

The genes are TRBV28 and TRBJ1-1; D is undetermined. This CDR3 is built from 12 residues. The V and J ends lost 5 bases and 5 bases respectively, with 9 bases between them. The germline V gene has CDR1 MDHEN and CDR2 SYDVKM. Written as DNA, the CDR3 is TGTGCCAGCAGTCAACTGAGAACTGAAGCTTTCTTT. Protein sequence: CASSQLRTEAFF.

This clone was observed a few times. The DNA of the CDR3 is TGCAGCGTTGAAGATCGGAACCAGGCCCGCGGCTACACCTTC. Protein: CSVEDRNQARGYTF. The chain employs TRBV29-1 and TRBJ1-2; D ambiguous. Germline assignment: CDR1 SQVTM and CDR2 ANQGSEA. This CDR3 contains 14 residues. Between the trimmed V and J ends, which lost 0 bases and 8 bases, there was a span of 16 bases.

The chain recombines TRBV9 with TRBJ1-1; 7 bases are shared with TRBD1. With 1 base clipped from V and 2 bases from J, the junction kept 8 bases outside the gene matches. Germline V gene lookup returns CDR1 SGDLS and CDR2 YYNGEE. The CDR3 contains 16 residues. The CDR3, as DNA: TGTGCCAGCAGCGTAAGGGCAGGGGGGCCTAACACTGAAGCTTTCTTT. Translation: CASSVRAGGPNTEAFF.

V usage is TRBV7-3 and J usage is TRBJ2-1; 9 nucleotides line up with TRBD1. The V gene end was trimmed by 5 bases and the J gene end by 6 bases; junction bases not matched to a gene: 14. Germline lookup yields CDR1 SGHTA and CDR2 FQGTGA. The length of the CDR3 is 17 residues. CDR3 in DNA: TGTGCCAGCAGCCTGGGATCGGGACAGGGTACTGGCAATGAGCAGTTCTTC. Translated, it gives CASSLGSGQGTGNEQFF.

This clone was seen at least ten times. The CDR3 is CASSFRATEAFF. The CDR3 DNA follows: TGTGCCAGCAGCTTCAGGGCCACTGAAGCTTTCTTT. This chain connects TRBV7-2 to TRBJ1-1; perhaps TRBD1 as D (5 bases). This CDR3 has 12 residues. Per germline, CDR1 SGHTA and CDR2 FQGNSA. The V and J ends lost 3 bases and 4 bases respectively, with 6 bases between them.

Here the CDR3 reads CSGKWAGETQYF. CDR3 coding DNA: TGCAGCGGCAAATGGGCGGGGGAGACCCAGTACTTC. The chain carries TRBV29-1 and TRBJ2-5, with D possibly being TRBD2 (6 bases). Germline values: CDR1 SQVTM, CDR2 ANQGSEA. This CDR3 region has 12 residues. V lost 7 bases and J lost 5, with 14 bases in between.

This chain connects TRBV9 to TRBJ2-5, with TRBD1 as a possible D gene (5 bases). Trimming stripped 5 bases from V and 1 base from J, with 9 bases between. Germline V gene lookup returns CDR1 SGDLS and CDR2 YYNGEE. The CDR3 covers 13 residues. The CDR3 DNA is TGTGCCAGCAGTACAGGAGCCCAAGAGACCCAGTACTTC. It specifies CASSTGAQETQYF.

The gene calls are TRBV29-1 and TRBJ1-1; 9 bases map to TRBD1. Germline CDR1 is SQVTM and CDR2 is ANQGSEA. The CDR3 extends over 12 amino acids. Germline trimming cut 6 bases from V and 4 bases from J; bases unmatched to any gene: 3. DNA for the CDR3: TGCAGCGTCGGGACAGGGCTCACTGAAGCTTTCTTT. It encodes CSVGTGLTEAFF.

This chain links TRBV5-4 with TRBJ2-7; 9 bases agree with TRBD1. This CDR3 has 15 amino acids. Trimming took 3 bases from V and 3 from J; bases not matched to a gene: 7. Germline-derived CDR1 and CDR2 are SGHNT and YYREEE (reference sequence). CDR3 residues: CASSSKDRGDYEQYF. As DNA, the CDR3 is TGTGCCAGCAGCTCAAAGGACAGGGGCGACTACGAGCAGTACTTC.

This clone came up many times. J is TRBJ2-1 and V is TRBV5-1, with 9 bases lining up with TRBD2. Germline V lookup: CDR1 SGHRS, CDR2 YFSETQ. The CDR3 runs 15 residues. With 0 bases clipped from V and 10 bases from J, the junction kept 8 bases outside the gene matches. CDR3 loop: CASSLAGTSNEEQFF. The CDR3 bases are TGCGCCAGCAGCTTGGCTGGGACTAGCAATGAGGAGCAGTTCTTC.

This chain joins TRBV30 and TRBJ2-5, with 13 bases lining up with TRBD2. The CDR3 sequence is 17 residues long. Germline CDR1 reads GTSNPN; CDR2 reads SVGIG (reference sequence). V lost 3 bases, J lost 1 base, and 8 bases stayed unmatched. Here the CDR3 DNA reads TGTGCCTGGAGACTAGCGGGGGGGCCAGGGGGCCAAGAGACCCAGTACTTC. It translates to CAWRLAGGPGGQETQYF.

In DNA, the CDR3 is TGTGCCAGCAGCCCACCGGGACAGGCTGTTGGCTATGGCTACACCTTC. It encodes CASSPPGQAVGYGYTF. This chain uses TRBV5-4 with TRBJ1-2, with TRBD1 matching over 8 bases. The CDR3 runs 16 residues. The V gene end was trimmed by 4 bases and the J gene end by 4 bases; junction bases not matched to a gene: 12. Germline V gene data show CDR1 as SGHNT and CDR2 as YYREEE (reference sequence).

The rearrangement links TRBV4-2 to TRBJ2-1, with D uncertain. CDR3 size: 11 residues. The V and J ends lost 8 bases and 12 bases respectively, with 14 bases between them. Germline V gene sequence: CDR1 LGHNA, CDR2 YNFKEQ. The DNA of the CDR3 is TGTGCCAGCGGCCGAGAGAACATGCAGTTCTTC. Translation: CASGRENMQFF.